The clone carrying this TCR beta chain was picked up a small number of times. Its antigen is unidentified. The V gene lost 0 bases and the J gene lost 2 bases, with 10 bases spanning the gap. CDR3 length equals 15 residues. Per germline, CDR1 SEHNR and CDR2 FQNEAQ (reference sequence). This specimen comes from a study of regulatory dendritic cells for organ transplantation. Overall study: Regulatory dendritic cells came from monocytes given vitamin D3 and IL-10. The study's findings and limits: Naive CD4+ and CD8+ repertoires were highly diverse; memory CD8+ was most oligoclonal.

Clones were sequenced by immunoSEQ multiplex PCR, and TCRdb holds only the in-frame ones, with some missing. The sample carries 9,500 to 15,000 clones, just under 75% recorded once. Sorted T cells were CFSE-labeled and cultured roughly five days with allogeneic regulatory or mature dendritic cells at 1:10. Input material: naive CD4+ T cells from blood cultured with regulatory dendritic cells. Regarding subset: CD45RA+ naive T cells. The sequence was obtained from a human donor in good health. The J gene is TRBJ1-1, the V gene TRBV7-9; no clear D. The CDR3 sequence is CASSLAPAGNTEAFF. DNA for the CDR3: TGTGCCAGCAGCTTAGCACCGGCGGGAAACACTGAAGCTTTCTTT.